The present TCR beta chain was sequenced within a study of blood T cell repertoires in COVID-19. Study context: Sources were T cells, B-cell-depleted T cells, or PBMCs; the material itself was cDNA or gDNA.

CDR1 MNHEY and CDR2 SMNVEV come from the germline V gene (reference sequence). There are 16 residues in the CDR3. The V segment lost 3 bases and the J segment 0 bases; nucleotides outside the gene matches: 6. Followed longitudinally, the Seattle patients had been enrolled during active infection. The authors' processing: Amplification from reference gene primers served as the basis for estimated nucleated cell counts. Sequenced by immunoSEQ multiplex PCR; TCRdb stores in-frame clones only, minus some. V, J and clone size reflect that table, while D and trimming were determined from the DNA. The sample records under 250,000 clones, 86% being singletons.

The rearrangement links TRBV27 to TRBJ1-2; 8 nucleotides match TRBD1. The clonotype was recovered from a man aged 45-65 years with COVID-19, enrolled during active disease. Sequencing was carried out using peripheral blood. The CDR3 DNA reads TGTGCCAGCAGTTTTGGACAGGGCCCACCTAACTATGGCTACACCTTC. Its protein product is CASSFGQGPPNYGYTF.